This T cell receptor (beta chain) was retrieved from a study of blood T cell repertoires in COVID-19. Looking at the study overall: In each case, the material was cDNA or gDNA derived from T cells, B-cell-depleted T cells, or PBMCs.

Germline-derived CDR1 and CDR2 are SEHNR and FQNEAQ (reference sequence). V trimming: 5 bases; J trimming: 0 bases; junction bases outside the gene matches: 6. The CDR3 runs to 15 residues. Data came from immunoSEQ multiplex PCR; TCRdb stores just in-frame clones and leaves some out. There are roughly 230,000 clones in the sample; 82% occur only once, and about 3.7% lies in the top ten. V usage is TRBV7-9 and J usage is TRBJ2-5; TRBD2 aligns across 7 bases. This clonotype was obtained from a woman in her sixties who had recovered from COVID-19. The sequencing sample was made of PBMCs or T cells enriched from blood (not recorded which). The chain's CDR3 is CASSRFSGNQETQYF. CDR3 DNA sequence: TGTGCCAGCAGCCGTTTCAGCGGGAACCAAGAGACCCAGTACTTC.